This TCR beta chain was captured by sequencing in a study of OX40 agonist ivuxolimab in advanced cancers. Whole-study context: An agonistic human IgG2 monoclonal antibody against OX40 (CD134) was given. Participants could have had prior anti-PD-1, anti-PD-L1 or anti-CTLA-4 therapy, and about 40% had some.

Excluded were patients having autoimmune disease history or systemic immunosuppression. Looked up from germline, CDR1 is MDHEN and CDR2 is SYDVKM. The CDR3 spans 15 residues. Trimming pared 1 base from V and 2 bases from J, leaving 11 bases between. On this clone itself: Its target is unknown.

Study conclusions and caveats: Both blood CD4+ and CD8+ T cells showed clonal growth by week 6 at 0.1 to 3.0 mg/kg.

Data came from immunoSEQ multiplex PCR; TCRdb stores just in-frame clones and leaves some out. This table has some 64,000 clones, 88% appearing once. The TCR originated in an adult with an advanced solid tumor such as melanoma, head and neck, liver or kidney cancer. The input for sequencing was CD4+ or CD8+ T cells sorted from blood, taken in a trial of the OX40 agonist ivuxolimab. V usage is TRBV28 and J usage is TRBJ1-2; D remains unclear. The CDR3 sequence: CASSLLQPTNYGYTF. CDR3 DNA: TGTGCCAGCAGTTTATTGCAACCTACGAACTATGGCTACACCTTC.